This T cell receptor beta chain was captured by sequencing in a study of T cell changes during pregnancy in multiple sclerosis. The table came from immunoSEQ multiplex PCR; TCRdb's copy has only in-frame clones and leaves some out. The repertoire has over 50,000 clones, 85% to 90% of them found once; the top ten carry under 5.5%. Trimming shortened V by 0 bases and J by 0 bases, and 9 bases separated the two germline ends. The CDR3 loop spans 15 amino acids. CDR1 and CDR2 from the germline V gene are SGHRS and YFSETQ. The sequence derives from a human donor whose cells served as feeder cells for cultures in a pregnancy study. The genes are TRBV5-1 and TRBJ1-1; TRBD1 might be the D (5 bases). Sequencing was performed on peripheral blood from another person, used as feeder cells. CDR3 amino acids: CASSLVGGMNTEAFF. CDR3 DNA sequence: TGCGCCAGCAGCTTGGTGGGGGGTATGAACACTGAAGCTTTCTTT.